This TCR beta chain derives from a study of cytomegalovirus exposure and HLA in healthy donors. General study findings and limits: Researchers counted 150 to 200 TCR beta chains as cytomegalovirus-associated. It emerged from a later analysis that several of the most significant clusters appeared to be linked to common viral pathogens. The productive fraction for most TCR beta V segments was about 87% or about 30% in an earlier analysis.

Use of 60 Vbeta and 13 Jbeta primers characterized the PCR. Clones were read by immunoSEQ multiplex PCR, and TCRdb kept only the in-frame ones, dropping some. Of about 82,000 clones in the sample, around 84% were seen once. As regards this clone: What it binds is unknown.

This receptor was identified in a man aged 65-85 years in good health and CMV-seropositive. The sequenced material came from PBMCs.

The CDR3 nucleotides read TGCGCCAGCAGCTTTCCTCAGGGTCAGGATGAGCAGTTCTTC. Its translation: CASSFPQGQDEQFF. The chain employs TRBV5-1 and TRBJ2-1; D perhaps matches TRBD1 (5 bases). Germline V gene data show CDR1 as SGHRS and CDR2 as YFSETQ. This CDR3 contains 14 residues. Trimming shortened V by 2 bases and J by 8 bases, and 14 bases separated the two germline ends. The full variable domain, its missing parts supplied by reference TRBV5-1 and TRBJ2-1, is KAGVTQTPRYLIKTRGQQVTLSCSPISGHRSVSWYQQTPGQGLQFLFEYFSETQRNKGNFPGRFSGRQFSNSRSEMNVSTLELGDSALYLCASSFPQGQDEQFFGPGTRLTVL.